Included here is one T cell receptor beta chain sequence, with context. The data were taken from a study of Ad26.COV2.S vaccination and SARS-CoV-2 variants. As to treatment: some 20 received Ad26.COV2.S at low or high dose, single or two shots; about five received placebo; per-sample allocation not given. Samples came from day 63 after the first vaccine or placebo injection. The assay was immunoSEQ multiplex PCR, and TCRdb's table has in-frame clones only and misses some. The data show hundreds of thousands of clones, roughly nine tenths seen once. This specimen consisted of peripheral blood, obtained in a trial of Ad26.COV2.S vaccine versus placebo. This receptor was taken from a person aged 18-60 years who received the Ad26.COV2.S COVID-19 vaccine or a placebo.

The CDR3 DNA sequence: TGTGCCAGCAGCCAAGATAACGGGGCCGAGCAGTTCTTC. It translates to CASSQDNGAEQFF. The chain combines TRBV4-2 with TRBJ2-1; D tentatively fits TRBD1 or TRBD2 (5 bases each). The ends were cut back, 0 bases at V and 10 bases at J, with 10 bases in the middle. There are 13 residues in the CDR3. Per germline, CDR1 LGHNA and CDR2 YNFKEQ.